This T cell receptor beta chain was captured in a study of blood T cell repertoires in COVID-19. Overall study context: The United States, Italy and Spain supplied acute and convalescent COVID-19 samples. The analysed material was cDNA or gDNA that came from T cells, B-cell-depleted T cells, or PBMCs.

Germline V gives CDR1 SGHVS, CDR2 FQNEAQ. The CDR3 spans 17 residues. V lost 2 bases, J lost 1 base, and 10 bases stayed unmatched. Original processing notes: Cell counts per sample came from amplifying reference gene primers. Assay used: immunoSEQ multiplex PCR; TCRdb lists only in-frame clones, some missing. V and J calls and clone size are copied from that table; D and trimming were computed from the DNA. The sample lists 72,000 or so clones, 80% to 85% occurring once. The chain employs TRBV7-8 and TRBJ2-7; 8 nucleotides match TRBD1. The sequenced sample consisted of peripheral blood. The TCR sequence derives from a human donor in a cohort sampled during active COVID-19. The CDR3 DNA is TGTGCCAGCAGCTTAAGCCCGGGACAGGAGCGTTCCTACGAGCAGTACTTC. Encoded protein: CASSLSPGQERSYEQYF.